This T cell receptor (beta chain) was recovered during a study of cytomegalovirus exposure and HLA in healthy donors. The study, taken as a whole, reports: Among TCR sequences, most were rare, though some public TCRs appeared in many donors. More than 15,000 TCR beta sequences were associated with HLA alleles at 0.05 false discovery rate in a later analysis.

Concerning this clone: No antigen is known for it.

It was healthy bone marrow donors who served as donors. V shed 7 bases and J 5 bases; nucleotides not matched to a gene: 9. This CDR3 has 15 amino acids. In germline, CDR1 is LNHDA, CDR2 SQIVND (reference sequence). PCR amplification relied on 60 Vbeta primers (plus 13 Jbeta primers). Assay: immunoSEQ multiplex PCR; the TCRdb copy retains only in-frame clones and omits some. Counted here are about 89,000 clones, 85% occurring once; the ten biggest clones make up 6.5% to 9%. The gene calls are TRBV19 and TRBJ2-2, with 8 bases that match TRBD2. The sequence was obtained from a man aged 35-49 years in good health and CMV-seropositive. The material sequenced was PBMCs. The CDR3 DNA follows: TGTGCCAGTAATACCGGGACTAGTATTACCGGGGAGCTGTTTTTT. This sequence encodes CASNTGTSITGELFF.